Shown below are 25 T cell receptor beta chains from a single sample sequenced in a study of blood T cell repertoires in COVID-19. The data were produced by immunoSEQ multiplex PCR, yet TCRdb's version contains in-frame clones alone and is incomplete. The sample has about 79,000 clones, around 90% seen once. The sequencing input was peripheral blood. These receptors were collected from a man aged 50 to 59 with active COVID-19.

With respect to this clone: This sample includes further DNA sequences coding for the same CDR3. The chain has TRBV7-9 and TRBJ2-1, with 7 nucleotides matching TRBD1. V shed 3 bases and J 7 bases; nucleotides not matched to a gene: 6. The CDR3 has 14 amino acids. Germline lookup yields CDR1 SEHNR and CDR2 FQNEAQ (reference sequence). The CDR3 nucleotides are TGTGCCAGCAGCTTCGGGACAGAATCTAATGAGCAGTTCTTC. It is translated as CASSFGTESNEQFF.

This clone was counted at least ten times. The rearrangement joins TRBV19 to TRBJ2-3; the D is unclear. V dropped 6 bases and J dropped 0 bases, with 4 bases sitting between them. The CDR3 sequence is 12 residues long. CDR1 is LNHDA and CDR2 is SQIVND in the germline V gene (reference sequence). CDR3 nucleotides: TGTGCCAGTAGACAGAGCACAGATACGCAGTATTTT. This encodes CASRQSTDTQYF.

This chain connects TRBV5-4 to TRBJ1-1, with 7 bases lining up with TRBD1. Looked up from germline, CDR1 is SGHNT and CDR2 is YYREEE (reference sequence). This CDR3 has 16 amino acids. V gave up 2 bases and J gave up 1 base; unmatched junction bases: 8. The CDR3 spells CASSFPLQGPNTEAFF. The CDR3, as DNA: TGTGCCAGCAGCTTTCCGCTACAGGGGCCGAACACTGAAGCTTTCTTT.

The CDR3 sequence: CATSDSMSGETQYF. The DNA of the CDR3 is TGTGCCACCAGTGATTCGATGAGCGGGGAGACCCAGTACTTC. The genes are TRBV24-1 and TRBJ2-5; D might be TRBD2 (6 bases). The length of the CDR3 is 14 residues. V was cut by 2 bases and J by 5 bases, with 11 bases left in between. In germline, CDR1 is KGHDR, CDR2 SFDVKD.

The gene calls are TRBV14 and TRBJ2-3; D ambiguous. V was clipped by 2 bases and J by 4 bases, with 4 bases between them. This CDR3 has 12 residues. CDR1 is SGHDN and CDR2 is FVKESK in the germline V gene. The CDR3: CASSQSADTQYF. The CDR3 DNA reads TGTGCCAGCAGCCAATCGGCAGATACGCAGTATTTT.

DNA of the CDR3: TGTGCCAGCAGTAGGACAGTCCAAGAGACCCAGTACTTC. Translating it yields CASSRTVQETQYF. The chain couples TRBV6-5 to TRBJ2-5; D is perhaps TRBD1 (6 bases). The CDR3 is made up of 13 amino acids. The V end was cut by 5 bases, the J end by 1 base, with 8 bases between. Germline V gene data show CDR1 as MNHEY and CDR2 as SVGAGI.

This chain links TRBV28 with TRBJ2-1; no reliable D call. The CDR3 is 14 residues long. CDR1 is MDHEN and CDR2 is SYDVKM in the germline V gene. V was shortened by 5 bases and J by 4 bases, with 12 bases between the two germline ends. The CDR3 DNA is TGTGCCAGCAGTCTATCCCCCGGTTACAATGAGCAGTTCTTC. This sequence encodes CASSLSPGYNEQFF.

This chain links TRBV9 with TRBJ2-1; 12 nucleotides agree with TRBD2. The germline CDR1 and CDR2 sequences are SGDLS and YYNGEE. The V and J ends lost 6 bases and 5 bases, in that order; junction bases with no gene match: 12. This CDR3 is 17 amino acids long. The CDR3 DNA reads as TGTGCCAGCACCAGGGCCCCCACTAGCGGGGGGCACAATGAGCAGTTCTTC. Translating it yields CASTRAPTSGGHNEQFF. Using reference TRBV9 and TRBJ2-1 for the parts outside the CDR3, the full variable domain is DSGVTQTPKHLITATGQRVTLRCSPRSGDLSVYWYQQSLDQGLQFLIQYYNGEERAKGNILERFSAQQFPDLHSELNLSSLELGDSALYFCASTRAPTSGGHNEQFFGPGTRLTVL.

The V gene is TRBV3-1 (or the pseudogene TRBV3-2), the J gene TRBJ1-3; tentative D call: TRBD1 (5 bases). The CDR3 spans 14 residues. The germline CDR1 and CDR2 sequences are LGHDT and YNNKEL (reference sequence). V was cut by 4 bases and J by 3 bases, with 10 bases left in between. This CDR3 reads CASSLGGVGNTIYF. The CDR3 coding sequence is TGTGCCAGCAGCCTCGGAGGGGTTGGAAACACCATATATTTT.

This clone has just one count. J is TRBJ2-7 and V is TRBV13, with a tentative D call TRBD2 (5 bases). CDR1 PRHDT and CDR2 FYEKMQ come from the germline V gene (reference sequence). Trimming removed 4 bases from V and 2 bases from J, with 12 bases in between. The CDR3 has 14 amino acids. CDR3 in DNA: TGTGCCAGCAGCTCCCCCGGGATACCCTACGAGCAGTACTTC. This gives the protein CASSSPGIPYEQYF.

This clone has a single count. The rearrangement uses TRBV3-1 (or the pseudogene TRBV3-2) and TRBJ2-5; 10 nucleotides align to TRBD2. The CDR3 spans 13 residues. Germline CDR1 LGHDT, CDR2 YNNKEL (reference sequence). CDR3 residues: CVSGGASQETQYF. CDR3 DNA: TGTGTAAGCGGGGGGGCTTCACAAGAGACCCAGTACTTC.

This chain uses TRBV20-1 with TRBJ1-2; no clear D gene. The germline V gene encodes CDR1 DFQATT and CDR2 SNEGSKA (reference sequence). Trimming left V 7 bases short and J 3 bases short, with 3 bases between. This CDR3 region has 9 residues. CDR3 DNA: TGCAGTGTCGACTATGGCTACACCTTC. Translated, it gives CSVDYGYTF.

The chain couples TRBV6-1 to TRBJ1-3; D uncertain. The CDR3 is 16 amino acids. With 2 bases removed from V and 0 bases from J, the gap between germline ends came to 11 bases. Germline values: CDR1 MNHNS, CDR2 SASEGT. The CDR3 nucleotides are TGTGCCAGCAGTGAACGGCAGGCGACCTCTGGAAACACCATATATTTT. Its protein product is CASSERQATSGNTIYF.

The chain combines TRBV7-3 with TRBJ2-2; D might be TRBD2 (6 bases). V lost 5 bases and J lost 3, with 13 bases in between. The CDR3 totals 15 residues. Germline-derived CDR1 and CDR2 are SGHTA and FQGTGA. CDR3 coding DNA: TGTGCCAGCAGCGCGACGGGAGAGTACACCGGGGAGCTGTTTTTT. This sequence encodes CASSATGEYTGELFF.

The chain employs TRBV3-1 (or the pseudogene TRBV3-2) and TRBJ2-4, with D tentatively TRBD2 (6 bases). V lost 2 bases, J lost 2 bases, and 10 bases lay in between. The CDR3 length is 15 residues. Germline V gives CDR1 LGHDT, CDR2 YNNKEL (reference sequence). CDR3: CASSQPGETKNIQYF. In nucleotides, the CDR3 is TGTGCCAGCAGCCAACCGGGGGAGACCAAAAACATTCAGTACTTC.

This clone was recorded a few times. The rearrangement joins TRBV6-2 or TRBV6-3 to TRBJ2-7; no firm D call. The germline V gene has CDR1 MNHEY and CDR2 SVGEGT. The CDR3 runs 11 residues. V lost 6 bases and J lost 4, with 7 bases in between. In DNA form, the CDR3 reads TGTGCCAGCAGCTCCAGGTACGAGCAGTACTTC. Protein product: CASSSRYEQYF.

This clone was seen a single time. This rearrangement joins TRBV4-1 to TRBJ2-7; 8 bases are a match to TRBD1. Trimming took 2 bases from V and 6 from J; bases not matched to a gene: 12. The CDR3 spans 16 residues. CDR1 is MGHRA and CDR2 is YSYEKL in the germline V gene. The CDR3 DNA reads TGCGCCAGCAGCCAACTAACTCGGGACAGGAATCGCGAGCAGTACTTC. It specifies CASSQLTRDRNREQYF.

The chain recombines TRBV4-1 with TRBJ2-3; D is undetermined. Trimming cost V 4 bases and J 0 bases, with 17 bases left between them. Germline lookup yields CDR1 MGHRA and CDR2 YSYEKL. The CDR3 is 17 residues long. The CDR3 is CASSPLGLRLSTDTQYF. In DNA, the CDR3 is TGCGCCAGCAGCCCCCTCGGGTTGCGACTTAGCACAGATACGCAGTATTTT.

V is TRBV5-6 and J is TRBJ2-3; 10 nucleotides agree with TRBD2. V lost 2 bases to trimming and J lost 1 base; unmatched junction nucleotides: 4. Germline assignment: CDR1 SGHDT and CDR2 YYEEEE. The CDR3 spans 16 residues. Written as DNA, the CDR3 is TGTGCCAGCAGCTTAGGACTAGCGGCAGGCACAGATACGCAGTATTTT. This encodes CASSLGLAAGTDTQYF. Using reference TRBV5-6 and TRBJ2-3 for the parts outside the CDR3, the full variable domain is DAGVTQSPTHLIKTRGQQVTLRCSPKSGHDTVSWYQQALGQGPQFIFQYYEEEERQRGNFPDRFSGHQFPNYSSELNVNALLLGDSALYLCASSLGLAAGTDTQYFGPGTRLTVL.

This chain connects TRBV6-2 or TRBV6-3 to TRBJ2-7, with D possibly matching TRBD2 (6 bases). This CDR3 is 19 amino acids long. Looked up from germline, CDR1 is MNHEY and CDR2 is SVGEGT. The V and J ends lost 2 bases and 0 bases respectively, with 23 bases between them. The CDR3 DNA reads as TGTGCCAGCAGTTACGAGGCAGGGCAGGTTAGCGGAAGCTCCTACGAGCAGTACTTC. It yields the protein CASSYEAGQVSGSSYEQYF.

The gene calls are TRBV11-2 and TRBJ2-7; 10 bases map to TRBD2. This CDR3 is 16 amino acids long. Germline-derived CDR1 and CDR2 are SGHAT and FQNNGV. With 5 bases clipped from V and 0 bases from J, the junction kept 7 bases outside the gene matches. The CDR3 reads CASSPLTSGSSYEQYF. In DNA, the CDR3 is TGTGCCAGCAGCCCGCTGACTAGCGGGTCCTCCTACGAGCAGTACTTC. Variable domain in full (rest from reference TRBV11-2 and TRBJ2-7): EAGVAQSPRYKIIEKRQSVAFWCNPISGHATLYWYQQILGQGPKLLIQFQNNGVVDDSQLPKDRFSAERLKGVDSTLKIQPAKLEDSAVYLCASSPLTSGSSYEQYFGPGTRLTVT.

V usage is TRBV3-1 (or the pseudogene TRBV3-2) and J usage is TRBJ2-1, with TRBD1 matching over 7 bases. The germline V gene encodes CDR1 LGHDT and CDR2 YNNKEL (reference sequence). J lost 0 bases, V lost 0 bases, and 2 bases had no gene match. This CDR3 comprises 16 residues. The CDR3 here is CASSQDSGGSYNEQFF. CDR3 bases: TGTGCCAGCAGCCAAGATTCAGGGGGCTCCTACAATGAGCAGTTCTTC.

The genes are TRBV28 and TRBJ2-7; D gene ambiguous. Germline values: CDR1 MDHEN, CDR2 SYDVKM. The V end was cut by 4 bases, the J end by 7 bases, with 8 bases between. This CDR3 contains 11 residues. The CDR3 region is CASSSPREQYF. CDR3 DNA sequence: TGTGCCAGCAGTTCCCCCAGAGAGCAGTACTTC.

This chain joins TRBV2 and TRBJ1-5, with TRBD1 matching over 7 bases. CDR3 length equals 17 residues. V was clipped by 6 bases and J by 2 bases; unmatched bases: 13. Germline V gene sequence: CDR1 SNHLY, CDR2 FYNNEI. The CDR3 DNA reads TGTGCCAGCAGACAGGGGCCTGCGGGAAGGGGCAATCAGCCCCAGCATTTT. This codes for CASRQGPAGRGNQPQHF.

The chain carries TRBV7-9 and TRBJ1-3, with TRBD1 matching over 8 bases. CDR3 length: 14 amino acids. The V and J ends lost 3 bases and 4 bases, in that order; junction bases with no gene match: 2. The germline CDR1 and CDR2 sequences are SEHNR and FQNEAQ (reference sequence). The CDR3 region has the DNA TGTGCCAGCAGCTTGGGGACAGGAGGAAACACCATATATTTT. Encoded protein: CASSLGTGGNTIYF.